The entry below describes one TCR beta chain. Its antigen has not been determined. There are no base qualities to consult, and no much larger clone falls within one base. Donors were 39 systemically healthy Caucasian individuals from Russia aged roughly 6 to 90 years. Each donor gave 8 to 10 milliliters of peripheral blood, drawn into EDTA-treated Vacutainer tubes. PBMCs were isolated by Ficoll-Paque density-gradient centrifugation, with at least 7 million obtained per sample. Total RNA, at least 5 micrograms per sample, was extracted from PBMCs with Trizol reagent. For every donor, an aliquot of PBMCs went through flow cytometry to measure the percentages of naive CD45RAhigh/CD27high T cells. This entry is derived from a study of blood T cells in healthy people across ages (dated by TCRdb to between 2015 and 2017). For the wider study: In model experiments, template switching captured roughly one uniquely barcoded TCR beta cDNA molecule for every two T cells. To track age-related changes in TCR beta repertoire diversity, the study relied on deep sequencing normalized with unique cDNA molecular identifiers. The donors were split into four age groups: young (average 16 years), middle-aged (nearly 40), aged (approximately 60) and long-lived (approximately 80). To avoid experimental bias, donors of different ages were spread randomly across the sequencing lanes. For two donors (one aged 18 to 30 and one aged 80 or older), the study analyzed two additional independent replicas of 1 million unique cDNA reads from the same blood draw.

Overall results and qualifications from the work: Compared with the aged group, the long-lived group had more naive CD4+ T cells, fewer expanded clones and increased TCR diversity, suggesting age selection. Observed TCR beta diversity correlated strongly with the percentage of naive T cells measured by flow cytometry. As age increased, observed TCR beta diversity per million T cells dropped in a roughly linear way, and a significant reduction was already evident by age roughly 40. Total diversity estimates from one million sequenced T cells were considered lower bounds and underestimates. Bulk unsorted PBMC profiling prevented conclusive comparison of naive and antigen-experienced compartments. Because donor CMV infection status was unknown, age-related changes in expanded clonotypes were potentially confounded.

Libraries came from 5' RACE. The instrument was an Illumina HiSeq 2500. A second PCR of about 6 to 12 cycles was run with a J-beta primer mix and a sample-barcoded 5' primer. A unique molecular identifier was introduced onto each TCR beta cDNA molecule by a template-switch 5' adaptor carrying 12 random nucleotides. At least 3 million CDR3-containing paired-end reads were obtained from each sample. First-strand cDNA was synthesized from all RNA with the Mint cDNA synthesis kit, primed by a TRBC-specific oligonucleotide. Following uracil-DNA glycosylase treatment, a first 18-cycle PCR with universal primers M1SS and BC2_uni_R was performed on all cDNA. As for the authors' bioinformatics: Normalization of each sample was performed by random selection of 1 million high-quality reads, each carrying a distinct molecular identifier. Instead of being binned into consensus sequences, reads that shared molecular identifiers were thrown out. MiTCR, set to a Q25 quality threshold and the strictest error-elimination algorithm, was used for CDR3 identification, clonotype clustering and error correction. A nonparametric unseen species model using Euler transformation provided a lower-bound estimate of total TCR beta diversity. TCRdb's own reprocessing of the public reads used fastp at Q25 and MiXCR and kept productive beta chains. Rows matching on CDR3 protein sequence are summarized as one entry with the most common DNA and genes. The V and J calls and clone size come from TCRdb's table, not from the authors' own analysis. For this sample the table gives fewer than 750,000 distinct CDR3 sequences, of which about 45% were detected only once. Around 23% of the sample belongs to the ten largest clones.

The sample was blood. The clonotype comes from a man at least 80 years old in good health.

The bases read TGCAGCGCTGTTGTAGGGACTAGCGGGAGGTGGGGCACAGATACGCAGTATTTT. This encodes CSAVVGTSGRWGTDTQYF. The chain uses TRBV20-1 and TRBJ2-3, with TRBD2 matching 15 junction bases. The germline V gene encodes CDR1 DFQATT and CDR2 SNEGSKA (reference sequence). The CDR3 holds 18 amino acids from the cysteine to the phenylalanine. Just CDR3 DNA is preserved here, 54 bases in frame from base 1.